Each of the 19 T cell receptor beta chains below was sequenced from the same sample in a study of radiation and T cells in renal cell carcinoma (TCRdb year 2020). Library prep was done by the immunoSEQ multiplex PCR assay. Held by TCRdb, this immuneACCESS table contains in-frame sequences only and omits some clones. Under half of the omission traces to an unresolved V gene where checked; the cause of the rest is unknown. The sample records about 83,000 clones, roughly 83% of which are singletons. About 2.4% of the sample is held by the ten biggest clonotypes. Interpreted using the paper, the time point label stands for: blood 4 weeks post-SBRT, at nephrectomy. Per the publication, the treatment or condition label means: 15 Gy SBRT to primary tumor, nephrectomy 4 weeks later. This sample comprised blood, obtained from a patient whose treatment included radiotherapy and nephrectomy. Receptors were obtained from a woman aged 55-69 years with renal cell carcinoma.

This clone was counted a single time. This chain joins TRBV4-1 and TRBJ1-5; 7 bases are shared with TRBD1. Germline V gene lookup returns CDR1 MGHRA and CDR2 YSYEKL. This CDR3 is 15 amino acids long. J gave up 7 bases and V 4 bases, and 10 bases lay outside the gene matches. The CDR3 spells CASSRDRDGKQPQHF. Written as DNA, the CDR3 is TGCGCCAGCAGCCGTGACAGGGATGGAAAACAGCCCCAGCATTTT.

This chain links TRBV6-5 with TRBJ1-5; TRBD1 matches at 7 bases. Trimming at V came to 6 bases and at J to 6 bases, leaving 5 bases not matched to a gene. Germline assignment: CDR1 MNHEY and CDR2 SVGAGI. This CDR3 is 13 amino acids long. The CDR3 region is CASSSGQRQPQHF. In DNA form, the CDR3 reads TGTGCCAGCAGCTCGGGACAGCGTCAGCCCCAGCATTTT.

V and J are TRBV6-5 and TRBJ1-1; 12 nucleotides line up with TRBD1. This CDR3 spans 14 amino acids. Germline CDR1 is MNHEY and CDR2 is SVGAGI. Trimming cost V 6 bases and J 8 bases; bases outside gene matches: 7. The CDR3 bases are TGTGCCAGCAGGGGACAGGGGGCGCGAAGCGAAGCTTTCTTT. Translation gives CASRGQGARSEAFF.

J is TRBJ1-2 and V is TRBV7-2; 7 bases agree with TRBD1. This CDR3 contains 15 residues. Germline V lookup: CDR1 SGHTA, CDR2 FQGNSA. The trim removed 0 bases at V and 8 bases at J, leaving 9 bases unmatched. The CDR3 sequence is CASSLASDRVEGYTF. In DNA form, the CDR3 reads TGTGCCAGCAGCTTAGCGTCCGACAGGGTGGAAGGCTACACCTTC.

The rearrangement joins TRBV4-1 to TRBJ2-7; 10 bases are a match to TRBD1. The V segment lost 4 bases and the J segment 6 bases; nucleotides outside the gene matches: 12. CDR1 MGHRA and CDR2 YSYEKL come from the germline V gene. CDR3 length: 16 residues. The CDR3 sequence: CASSPEPGQGRVEQYF. The CDR3 DNA reads as TGCGCCAGCAGCCCTGAGCCGGGACAGGGGAGGGTCGAGCAGTACTTC.

V is TRBV28 and J is TRBJ1-5; the match to TRBD1 covers 7 bases. CDR1 MDHEN and CDR2 SYDVKM come from the germline V gene. The CDR3 has 15 amino acids. V dropped 6 bases and J dropped 6; count of bases not matched to a gene: 11. In nucleotides, the CDR3 is TGTGCCAGCAGCTCCGACAGGGTTGTGAGTCAGCCCCAGCATTTT. Protein: CASSSDRVVSQPQHF.

The chain uses TRBV5-1 and TRBJ1-1; no reliable D call. The CDR3 consists of 13 residues. Germline V gene lookup returns CDR1 SGHRS and CDR2 YFSETQ. V was shortened by 4 bases and J by 8 bases, with 15 bases between the two germline ends. In nucleotides, the CDR3 is TGCGCCAGCAGCCTCACATTATCGAGCGAAGCTTTCTTT. Its translation is CASSLTLSSEAFF.

The chain employs TRBV15 and TRBJ2-1; D possibly corresponds to TRBD1 (6 bases). Trimming stripped 2 bases from V and 5 bases from J, with 16 bases between. Germline CDR1 and CDR2: LNHNV and YYDKDF (reference sequence). The CDR3 loop spans 16 amino acids. The CDR3, as DNA: TGTGCCACCAGCAGACAAACAGGGCGTAGGGACAATGAGCAGTTCTTC. Protein: CATSRQTGRRDNEQFF. Full variable domain (missing parts from reference TRBV15 and TRBJ2-1): DAMVIQNPRYQVTQFGKPVTLSCSQTLNHNVMYWYQQKSSQAPKLLFHYYDKDFNNEADTPDNFQSRRPNTSFCFLDIRSPGLGDTAMYLCATSRQTGRRDNEQFFGPGTRLTVL.

This rearrangement joins TRBV29-1 to TRBJ2-2; D is perhaps TRBD1 (6 bases). The germline V gene has CDR1 SQVTM and CDR2 ANQGSEA. The CDR3 has 14 amino acids. V was cut by 3 bases and J by 6 bases, with 14 bases left in between. The CDR3 protein is CSVEYAQGAGELFF. The CDR3 coding sequence is TGCAGCGTTGAGTACGCACAGGGCGCCGGGGAGCTGTTTTTT.

The chain carries TRBV2 and TRBJ1-2, with D possibly TRBD1 on 6 matching bases. Germline loops: CDR1 SNHLY, CDR2 FYNNEI. The CDR3 sequence is 15 residues long. Trimming took 3 bases from V and 6 from J, leaving 17 bases between them. In DNA, the CDR3 is TGTGCCAGCAGTGATCCCTCGGGGGGCTGGCATGGCTACACCTTC. Translation: CASSDPSGGWHGYTF.

This clone was observed once. The V and J genes are TRBV19 and TRBJ1-6, with D perhaps matching TRBD1 (5 bases). Trimming shortened V by 6 bases and J by 7 bases, and 16 bases separated the two germline ends. Looked up from germline, CDR1 is LNHDA and CDR2 is SQIVND (reference sequence). There are 15 residues in the CDR3. The CDR3 spells CASSPAGRVNSPLHF. The CDR3 bases are TGTGCCAGTAGCCCTGCGGGCAGGGTCAATTCACCCCTCCACTTT.

V usage is TRBV7-3 and J usage is TRBJ1-1; no reliable D call. CDR1 is SGHTA, CDR2 FQGTGA, per germline. Between the trimmed V and J ends, which lost 4 bases and 0 bases, there was a span of 6 bases. The CDR3 totals 13 residues. The CDR3 DNA reads as TGTGCCAGCAGCTCCAACGTGAACACTGAAGCTTTCTTT. As protein: CASSSNVNTEAFF.

The chain is built from TRBV7-9 and TRBJ2-7; the D is unclear. The CDR3 contains 14 residues. V lost 10 bases to trimming and J lost 2 bases, with 18 bases between them. Germline CDR1 reads SEHNR; CDR2 reads FQNEAQ (reference sequence). The CDR3: CAIRSTRLPYEQYF. The CDR3 DNA reads as TGTGCCATCCGGAGTACCAGATTACCCTACGAGCAGTACTTC.

The sample holds a few counts of this clone. This chain joins TRBV2 and TRBJ2-2, with D possibly matching TRBD2 (6 bases). There are 14 residues in the CDR3. Trimming pared 6 bases from V and 5 bases from J, leaving 13 bases between. Germline CDR1 reads SNHLY; CDR2 reads FYNNEI. In DNA form, the CDR3 reads TGTGCCAGCAGGAGGGACTCAGGTACCGGGGAGCTGTTTTTT. It codes for CASRRDSGTGELFF.

J is TRBJ2-7 and V is TRBV9, with TRBD1 matching 10 bases. Germline loops: CDR1 SGDLS, CDR2 YYNGEE. CDR3 length: 16 residues. V gave up 3 bases and J gave up 2 bases; unmatched junction bases: 8. The CDR3 nucleotides are TGTGCCAGCAGCGCTAAGACAGGGGGCGCCGCCTACGAGCAGTACTTC. Translated, it gives CASSAKTGGAAYEQYF.

CDR3 sequence: CASSGQGRVETQYF. The DNA for the CDR3 is TGTGCCAGCTCCGGACAGGGACGGGTAGAGACCCAGTACTTC. The chain links TRBV18 to TRBJ2-5; 8 bases fit TRBD1. The V and J ends lost 6 bases and 4 bases, in that order; junction bases with no gene match: 7. The CDR3 loop spans 14 amino acids. Per the germline V gene, CDR1 is KGHSH and CDR2 is LQKENI.

This clone has a handful of counts. V is TRBV6-1 and J is TRBJ1-5; tentative D call: TRBD1 (6 bases). This CDR3 region has 15 residues. V was clipped by 2 bases and J by 4 bases, with 12 bases between them. Per germline, CDR1 MNHNS and CDR2 SASEGT. The CDR3 sequence: CASSELGTQNQPQHF. In nucleotides, the CDR3 is TGTGCCAGCAGTGAACTAGGGACACAGAATCAGCCCCAGCATTTT.

The chain is built from TRBV9 and TRBJ1-6; the match to TRBD1 covers 8 bases. Germline V gene lookup returns CDR1 SGDLS and CDR2 YYNGEE. This CDR3 is 17 amino acids long. Trimming removed 4 bases from V and 5 bases from J; junction bases left unmatched: 11. As DNA, the CDR3 is TGTGCCAGCAGCCCACTTTCGGACAGGGTCCATAATTCACCCCTCCACTTT. Translation: CASSPLSDRVHNSPLHF.

The rearrangement joins TRBV9 to TRBJ1-2; D not resolved. Looked up from germline, CDR1 is SGDLS and CDR2 is YYNGEE. Trimming removed 4 bases at V and 6 bases at J, with 7 bases between. The CDR3 has 11 residues. The CDR3 reads CASSRRHGYTF. The CDR3, as DNA: TGTGCCAGCAGCCGGCGGCATGGCTACACCTTC.